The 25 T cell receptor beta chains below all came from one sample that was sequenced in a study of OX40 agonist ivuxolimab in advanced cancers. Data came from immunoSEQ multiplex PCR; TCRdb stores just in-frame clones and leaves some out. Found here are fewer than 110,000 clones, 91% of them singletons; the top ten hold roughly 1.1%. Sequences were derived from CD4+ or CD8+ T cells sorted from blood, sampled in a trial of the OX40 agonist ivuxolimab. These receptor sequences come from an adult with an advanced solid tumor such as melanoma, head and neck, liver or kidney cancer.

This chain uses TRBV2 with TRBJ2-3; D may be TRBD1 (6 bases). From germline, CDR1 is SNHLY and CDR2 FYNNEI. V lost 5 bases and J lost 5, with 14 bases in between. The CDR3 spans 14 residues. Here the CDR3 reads CASSPALGGDTQYF. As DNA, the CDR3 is TGTGCCAGCAGTCCCGCCCTAGGGGGAGATACGCAGTATTTT.

In nucleotides, the CDR3 is TGTGCCAGCTCCCCTGGACAGGGGGCATTCTACGAGCAGTACTTC. This translates into CASSPGQGAFYEQYF. The rearrangement uses TRBV18 and TRBJ2-7; TRBD1 matches 11 bases. Trimming cost V 6 bases and J 3 bases; bases outside gene matches: 7. Germline V gene sequence: CDR1 KGHSH, CDR2 LQKENI. The CDR3 is made up of 15 amino acids.

CDR3 bases: TGTGCCACCCACCTTGGAGCTAACTATGGCTACACCTTC. It is translated as CATHLGANYGYTF. The chain couples TRBV28 to TRBJ1-2; D is undetermined. Trimming took 10 bases from V and 0 from J, leaving 12 bases between them. CDR3 size: 13 residues. The germline gives CDR1 MDHEN, CDR2 SYDVKM.

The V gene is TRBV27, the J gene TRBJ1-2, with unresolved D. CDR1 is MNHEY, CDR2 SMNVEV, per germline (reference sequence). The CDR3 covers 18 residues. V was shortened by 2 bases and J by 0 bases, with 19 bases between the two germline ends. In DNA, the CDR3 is TGTGCCAGCAGTTTACGGGCCAGCCGGATGCAAGCTAACTATGGCTACACCTTC. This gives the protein CASSLRASRMQANYGYTF.

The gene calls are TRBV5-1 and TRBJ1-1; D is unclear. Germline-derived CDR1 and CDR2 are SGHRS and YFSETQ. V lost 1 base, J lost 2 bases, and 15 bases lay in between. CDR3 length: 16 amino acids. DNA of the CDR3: TGCGCCAGCAGCTTGATGGTATTATGGGGAAACACTGAAGCTTTCTTT. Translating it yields CASSLMVLWGNTEAFF.

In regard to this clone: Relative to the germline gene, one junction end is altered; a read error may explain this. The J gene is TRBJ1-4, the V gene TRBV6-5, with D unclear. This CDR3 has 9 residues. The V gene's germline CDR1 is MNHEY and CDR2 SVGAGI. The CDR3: CASSYQAIF. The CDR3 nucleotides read TGTGCCAGCAGTTACCAAGCGATTTTT.

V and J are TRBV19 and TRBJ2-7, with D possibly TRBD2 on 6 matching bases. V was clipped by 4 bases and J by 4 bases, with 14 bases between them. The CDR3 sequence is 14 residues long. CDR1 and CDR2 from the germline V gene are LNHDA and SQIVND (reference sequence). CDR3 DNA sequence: TGTGCCAGTAGTACGTACGGGAGAGTTTACGAGCAGTACTTC. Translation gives CASSTYGRVYEQYF.

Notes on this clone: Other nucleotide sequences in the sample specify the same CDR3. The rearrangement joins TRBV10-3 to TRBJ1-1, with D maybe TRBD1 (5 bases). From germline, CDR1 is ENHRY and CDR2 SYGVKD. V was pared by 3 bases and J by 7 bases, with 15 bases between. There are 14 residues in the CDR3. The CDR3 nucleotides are TGTGCCATCAGTGACTGGCAGGGAGGTGGTGAAGCTTTCTTT. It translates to CAISDWQGGGEAFF.

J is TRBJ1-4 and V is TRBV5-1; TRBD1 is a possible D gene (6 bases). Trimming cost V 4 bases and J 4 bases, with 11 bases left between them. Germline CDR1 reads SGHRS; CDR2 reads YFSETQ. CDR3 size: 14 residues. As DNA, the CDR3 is TGCGCCAGCAGCCCAGACAGGATTAATGAAAAACTGTTTTTT. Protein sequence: CASSPDRINEKLFF.

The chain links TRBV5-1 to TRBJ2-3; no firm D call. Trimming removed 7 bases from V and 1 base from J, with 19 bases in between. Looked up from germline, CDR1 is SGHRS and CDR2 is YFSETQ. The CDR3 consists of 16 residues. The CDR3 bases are TGCGCCAGCGCTAGATTTGGGCAGATTGGCACAGATACGCAGTATTTT. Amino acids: CASARFGQIGTDTQYF.

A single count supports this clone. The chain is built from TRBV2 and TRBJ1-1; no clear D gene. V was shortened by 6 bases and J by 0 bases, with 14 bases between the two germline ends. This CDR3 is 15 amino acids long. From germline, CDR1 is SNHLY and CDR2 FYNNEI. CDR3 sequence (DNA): TGTGCCAGCAGCGAAAGAGGACGGGTGAACACTGAAGCTTTCTTT. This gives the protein CASSERGRVNTEAFF.

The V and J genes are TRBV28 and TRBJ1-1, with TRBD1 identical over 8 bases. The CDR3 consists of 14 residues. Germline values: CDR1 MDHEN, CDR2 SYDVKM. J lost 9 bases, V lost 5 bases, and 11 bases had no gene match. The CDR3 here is CASSRQDRDGKAFF. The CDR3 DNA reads TGTGCCAGCAGTAGACAGGACAGGGACGGAAAAGCTTTCTTT. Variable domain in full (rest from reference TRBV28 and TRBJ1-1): DVKVTQSSRYLVKRTGEKVFLECVQDMDHENMFWYRQDPGLGLRLIYFSYDVKMKEKGDIPEGYSVSREKKERFSLILESASTNQTSMYLCASSRQDRDGKAFFGQGTRLTVV.

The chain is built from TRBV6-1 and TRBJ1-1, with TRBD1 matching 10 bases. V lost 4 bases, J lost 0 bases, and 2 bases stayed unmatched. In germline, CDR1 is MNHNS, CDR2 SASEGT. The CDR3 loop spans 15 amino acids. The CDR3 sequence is CASSATGGLNTEAFF. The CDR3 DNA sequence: TGTGCCAGCAGTGCGACAGGGGGCCTGAACACTGAAGCTTTCTTT.

CDR3: CASSLASGGGSYNEQFF. The CDR3 DNA reads as TGTGCCAGCAGCTTGGCTAGCGGAGGGGGCTCCTACAATGAGCAGTTCTTC. This chain uses TRBV7-3 with TRBJ2-1; D is perhaps TRBD2 (7 bases). The length of the CDR3 is 17 residues. Germline CDR1 SGHTA, CDR2 FQGTGA. Trimming took 3 bases from V and 0 from J, leaving 15 bases between them.

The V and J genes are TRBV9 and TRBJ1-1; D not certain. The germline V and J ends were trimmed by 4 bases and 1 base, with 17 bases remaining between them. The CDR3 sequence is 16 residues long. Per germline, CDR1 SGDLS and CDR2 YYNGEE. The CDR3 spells CASSPPRGVGNTEAFF. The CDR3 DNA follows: TGTGCCAGCAGCCCCCCCCGGGGAGTAGGGAACACTGAAGCTTTCTTT. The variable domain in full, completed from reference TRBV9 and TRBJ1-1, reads DSGVTQTPKHLITATGQRVTLRCSPRSGDLSVYWYQQSLDQGLQFLIQYYNGEERAKGNILERFSAQQFPDLHSELNLSSLELGDSALYFCASSPPRGVGNTEAFFGQGTRLTVV.

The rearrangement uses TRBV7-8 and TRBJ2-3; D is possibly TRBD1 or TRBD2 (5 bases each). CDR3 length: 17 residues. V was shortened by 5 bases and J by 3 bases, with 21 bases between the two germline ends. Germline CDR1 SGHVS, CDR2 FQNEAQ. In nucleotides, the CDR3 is TGTGCCAGCAGCAAGACGAGGGGAGCGGAACAGACAGATACGCAGTATTTT. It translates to CASSKTRGAEQTDTQYF.

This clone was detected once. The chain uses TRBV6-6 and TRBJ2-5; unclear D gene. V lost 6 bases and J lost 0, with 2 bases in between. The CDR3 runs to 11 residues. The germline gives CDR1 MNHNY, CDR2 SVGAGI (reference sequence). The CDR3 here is CASSHQETQYF. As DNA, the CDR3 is TGTGCCAGCAGCCACCAAGAGACCCAGTACTTC.

The CDR3 protein is CASSYLSDSSYEQYF. CDR3 DNA sequence: TGTGCCAGCAGTTACCTAAGCGACAGCTCCTACGAGCAGTACTTC. The V call is TRBV6-5, the J call TRBJ2-7; a weak D match, TRBD1 (5 bases). The CDR3 runs to 15 residues. The germline V gene encodes CDR1 MNHEY and CDR2 SVGAGI. Trimming took off 2 bases at V and 0 bases at J, with 11 bases between the two ends.

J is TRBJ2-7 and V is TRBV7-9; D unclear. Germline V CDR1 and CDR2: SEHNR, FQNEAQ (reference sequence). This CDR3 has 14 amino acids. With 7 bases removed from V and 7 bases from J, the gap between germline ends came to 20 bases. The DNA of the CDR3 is TGTGCCAGCAATTCGGAGTCCTTAGTGGGGGAGCAGTACTTC. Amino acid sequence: CASNSESLVGEQYF. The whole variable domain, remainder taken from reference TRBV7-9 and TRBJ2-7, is DTGVSQNPRHKITKRGQNVTFRCDPISEHNRLYWYRQTLGQGPEFLTYFQNEAQLEKSRLLSDRFSAERPKGSFSTLEIQRTEQGDSAMYLCASNSESLVGEQYFGPGTRLTVT.

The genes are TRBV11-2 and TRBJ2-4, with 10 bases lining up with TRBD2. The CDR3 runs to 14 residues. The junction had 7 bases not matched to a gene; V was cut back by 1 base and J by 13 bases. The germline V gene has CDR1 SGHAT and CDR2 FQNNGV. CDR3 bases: TGTGCCAGCAGCTTAGGACTAGCGGGCACGCCACAGTACTTC. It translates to CASSLGLAGTPQYF.

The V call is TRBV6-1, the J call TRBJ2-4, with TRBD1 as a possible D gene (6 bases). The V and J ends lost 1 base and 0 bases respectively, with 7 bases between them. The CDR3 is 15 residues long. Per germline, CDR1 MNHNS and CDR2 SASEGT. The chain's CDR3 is CASSEGTVAKNIQYF. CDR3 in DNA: TGTGCCAGCAGTGAAGGGACAGTAGCCAAAAACATTCAGTACTTC.

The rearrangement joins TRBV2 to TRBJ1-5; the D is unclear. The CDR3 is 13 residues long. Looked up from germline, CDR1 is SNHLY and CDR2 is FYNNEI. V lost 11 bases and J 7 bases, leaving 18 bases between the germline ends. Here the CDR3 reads CAGSPEVDQPQHF. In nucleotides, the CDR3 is TGTGCCGGCTCTCCGGAAGTGGACCAGCCCCAGCATTTT.

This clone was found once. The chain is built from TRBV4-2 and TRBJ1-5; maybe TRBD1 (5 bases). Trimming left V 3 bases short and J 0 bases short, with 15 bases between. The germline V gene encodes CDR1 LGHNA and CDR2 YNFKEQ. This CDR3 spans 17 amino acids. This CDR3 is CASSQGGTSNSNQPQHF. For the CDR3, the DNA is TGTGCCAGCAGCCAGGGGGGAACTTCAAATAGCAATCAGCCCCAGCATTTT.

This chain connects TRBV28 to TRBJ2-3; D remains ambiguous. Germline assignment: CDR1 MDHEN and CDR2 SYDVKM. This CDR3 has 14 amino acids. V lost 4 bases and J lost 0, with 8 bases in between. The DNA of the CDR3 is TGTGCCAGCAGTTCCGGGCCCAGCACAGATACGCAGTATTTT. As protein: CASSSGPSTDTQYF.

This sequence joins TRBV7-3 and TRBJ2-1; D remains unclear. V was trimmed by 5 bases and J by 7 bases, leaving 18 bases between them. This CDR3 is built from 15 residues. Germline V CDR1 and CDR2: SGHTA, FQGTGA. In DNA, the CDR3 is TGTGCCAGCAGCCCCATCCTGAACAGTCAGAATGAGCAGTTCTTC. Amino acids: CASSPILNSQNEQFF.